A single sample is the source of the 32 T cell receptor beta chains below, sequenced in a study of T cell repertoires in cytomegalovirus infection. MiXCR, run by TCRdb on the reads, gives a single entry per CDR3 protein. The table shows nearly 450,000 distinct CDR3 sequences, with approximately 33% occurring only once. The specimen was PBMCs. The receptor set was obtained from a human donor in good health (CMV status not recorded). Some clones in this sample may be carry-over from other donors' samples.

This clonotype was seen repeatedly, ten times or more. This sequence joins TRBV7-8 and TRBJ2-1; 8 positions agree with TRBD1. Germline V gene lookup returns CDR1 SGHVS and CDR2 FQNEAQ. V shed 4 bases and J 7 bases; nucleotides not matched to a gene: 6. The CDR3 covers 14 residues. The CDR3 DNA reads TGTGCCAGCAGCTCTGGACAGGGTGAGAATGAGCAGTTCTTC. This codes for CASSSGQGENEQFF.

This clonotype was detected a few times. The chain links TRBV12-3 or TRBV12-4 to TRBJ2-5; TRBD1 is a possible D gene (6 bases). CDR3 length: 13 residues. The V gene lost 6 bases and the J gene lost 4 bases, with 12 bases spanning the gap. Written as DNA, the CDR3 is TGTGCCAGCAGACCCACAGGGTTAGAGACCCAGTACTTC. Protein product: CASRPTGLETQYF.

There are a few counts of this clonotype. V is TRBV6-2 or TRBV6-3 and J is TRBJ2-6; tentatively, D is TRBD2 (6 bases). Looked up from germline, CDR1 is MNHEY and CDR2 is SVGEGT. V dropped 8 bases and J dropped 4 bases, with 12 bases sitting between them. This CDR3 region has 14 residues. The DNA of the CDR3 is TGTGCCAGCGTGAGGGAGGCCGGGGCCAACGTCCTGACTTTC. Amino acids: CASVREAGANVLTF.

The gene calls are TRBV5-4 and TRBJ2-4, with a weak D call TRBD1 (6 bases). The germline CDR1 and CDR2 sequences are SGHNT and YYREEE (reference sequence). The CDR3 contains 12 residues. V shed 1 base and J shed 11 bases, with 10 bases lying between them. The CDR3 reads CASSLPKGVQYF. In DNA, the CDR3 is TGTGCCAGCAGCTTGCCCAAGGGGGTTCAGTACTTC.

The rearrangement links TRBV7-9 to TRBJ2-7; the D call may be TRBD1 or TRBD2 (5 bases each). The CDR3 totals 12 residues. V shed 5 bases and J shed 4 bases, with 9 bases lying between them. Germline V gene sequence: CDR1 SEHNR, CDR2 FQNEAQ (reference sequence). The CDR3, as DNA: TGTGCCAGCAGCGGGGGTCAGTACGAGCAGTACTTC. Amino acid sequence: CASSGGQYEQYF.

The chain links TRBV5-4 to TRBJ2-7; D perhaps matches TRBD1 (6 bases). The CDR3 runs to 14 residues. Germline loops: CDR1 SGHNT, CDR2 YYREEE (reference sequence). The V gene lost 4 bases and the J gene lost 5 bases, with 16 bases spanning the gap. As DNA, the CDR3 is TGTGCCAGCAGCCCCAGGGGCCTCCCCGACGAGCAGTACTTC. It codes for CASSPRGLPDEQYF.

About this clonotype: One base away lies a much larger clone, so this may be a sequencing read error. The chain uses TRBV6-8 and TRBJ2-7; a possible D gene is TRBD2 (6 bases). This CDR3 has 12 amino acids. V gave up 5 bases and J gave up 6 bases, with 11 bases separating them. CDR1 MNHGY and CDR2 SAAAGT come from the germline V gene. CDR3 in DNA: TGTGCCAGCAGTGTCCTGGGGGGCGAGCAGTACTTC. Its translation: CASSVLGGEQYF.

This clonotype was observed a few times. The chain recombines TRBV28 with TRBJ2-7; tentative D call: TRBD2 (6 bases). The CDR3 has 16 residues. The germline V gene has CDR1 MDHEN and CDR2 SYDVKM. The germline V and J ends were trimmed by 5 bases and 2 bases, with 19 bases remaining between them. CDR3 nucleotide sequence: TGTGCCAGCAGTCCCCTCGAGGGGCGGGGCCCCTACGAGCAGTACTTC. Encoded protein: CASSPLEGRGPYEQYF.

The rearrangement links TRBV20-1 to TRBJ2-3, with TRBD2 identical over 10 bases. V trimming: 0 bases; J trimming: 5 bases; junction bases outside the gene matches: 5. The CDR3 is 15 residues long. Per the germline V gene, CDR1 is DFQATT and CDR2 is SNEGSKA (reference sequence). DNA for the CDR3: TGCAGTGCTAGAGAAGCGGGGGGGGTTGGAGATACGCAGTATTTT. It specifies CSAREAGGVGDTQYF.

This clonotype has a handful of counts. The V gene is TRBV27, the J gene TRBJ1-1, with D perhaps TRBD1 (6 bases). In germline, CDR1 is MNHEY, CDR2 SMNVEV (reference sequence). Deletions cut 5 bases from V and 0 bases from J, with 16 bases between. The CDR3 has 16 amino acids. CDR3 in DNA: TGTGCCAGCAGTCCCGGGGGGCCTGATATGAACACTGAAGCTTTCTTT. Translation: CASSPGGPDMNTEAFF.

This clonotype was observed at least ten times. V and J are TRBV7-2 and TRBJ2-1, with TRBD2 as a possible D gene (7 bases). The germline V gene has CDR1 SGHTA and CDR2 FQGNSA. The CDR3 spans 15 residues. V lost 0 bases, J lost 9 bases, and 15 bases lay in between. CDR3 in amino acids: CASSLAGGAQGEQFF. CDR3 DNA: TGTGCCAGCAGCTTAGCGGGGGGGGCGCAGGGTGAGCAGTTCTTC.

This clonotype was observed a few times. V is TRBV12-3 or TRBV12-4 and J is TRBJ1-2, with a weak D call TRBD1 (6 bases). V dropped 6 bases and J dropped 4 bases, with 12 bases sitting between them. This CDR3 contains 13 residues. CDR3 loop: CASRAQGLYGYTF. CDR3 bases: TGTGCCAGCAGAGCCCAGGGGCTCTATGGCTACACCTTC.

The rearrangement joins TRBV20-1 to TRBJ2-3; D may correspond to TRBD1 or TRBD2 (5 bases each). This CDR3 comprises 11 residues. V was pared by 2 bases and J by 14 bases, with 14 bases between. Germline V gene data show CDR1 as DFQATT and CDR2 as SNEGSKA (reference sequence). CDR3 loop: CSARQLGVSYF. Written as DNA, the CDR3 is TGCAGTGCTAGACAACTAGGGGTCTCGTATTTT.

The chain has TRBV19 and TRBJ1-5; 8 bases agree with TRBD1. This CDR3 is built from 17 residues. CDR1 is LNHDA and CDR2 is SQIVND in the germline V gene (reference sequence). V was pared by 5 bases and J by 2 bases, with 11 bases of the junction left unmatched. Written as DNA, the CDR3 is TGTGCCAGTAGTGTGGACAGGGCGGGCATGGGCAATCAGCCCCAGCATTTT. Translation gives CASSVDRAGMGNQPQHF.

This clonotype was picked up a small number of times. CDR3 in amino acids: CASSQTRTGSLGTEAFF. Written as DNA, the CDR3 is TGTGCCAGCTCACAAACGAGGACAGGGTCCTTGGGGACTGAAGCTTTCTTT. The chain carries TRBV18 and TRBJ1-1; TRBD1 agrees at 8 bases. Per germline, CDR1 KGHSH and CDR2 LQKENI. This CDR3 has 17 amino acids. Trimming at V came to 4 bases and at J to 5 bases, leaving 15 bases not matched to a gene.

The sample holds many counts of this clonotype. This chain uses TRBV7-2 with TRBJ2-2; D gene unclear. Per the germline V gene, CDR1 is SGHTA and CDR2 is FQGNSA. V was trimmed by 3 bases and J by 4 bases, leaving 12 bases between them. This CDR3 is built from 15 residues. The CDR3 DNA follows: TGTGCCAGCAGCTTTGCCCCCGTAGCCACCGGGGAGCTGTTTTTT. Encoded protein: CASSFAPVATGELFF. Full variable domain (outside the CDR3, taken from reference TRBV7-2 and TRBJ2-2): GAGVSQSPSNKVTEKGKDVELRCDPISGHTALYWYRQSLGQGLEFLIYFQGNSAPDKSGLPSDRFSAERTGGSVSTLTIQRTQQEDSAVYLCASSFAPVATGELFFGEGSRLTVL.

This clonotype showed up just a few times. The rearrangement links TRBV4-1 to TRBJ2-2; TRBD1 matches 9 bases. The germline CDR1 and CDR2 sequences are MGHRA and YSYEKL. J gave up 4 bases and V 3 bases, and 15 bases lay outside the gene matches. This CDR3 is 19 amino acids long. The DNA for the CDR3 is TGCGCCAGCAGCCATCCCACCCCGGGACAGGGACGGGGCACCGGGGAGCTGTTTTTT. This sequence encodes CASSHPTPGQGRGTGELFF.

This clonotype was counted only a few times. The V and J genes are TRBV6-2 or TRBV6-3 and TRBJ1-2, with D perhaps matching TRBD1 (6 bases). Germline CDR1 MNHEY, CDR2 SVGEGT. CDR3 length equals 13 residues. The V and J ends lost 2 bases and 6 bases respectively, with 10 bases between them. This chain's CDR3 is CASSYPNRDGYTF. For the CDR3, the DNA is TGTGCCAGCAGTTACCCCAACAGGGATGGCTACACCTTC.

This clonotype has only a few counts. V and J are TRBV6-6 and TRBJ2-2; 9 bases fit TRBD2. With V trimmed by 4 bases and J by 5 bases, 5 bases remained unmatched. This CDR3 has 15 residues. The V gene's germline CDR1 is MNHNY and CDR2 SVGAGI (reference sequence). The CDR3 loop reads CASSSAGGGTGELFF. CDR3 in DNA: TGTGCCAGCAGTTCCGCGGGGGGGGGGACCGGGGAGCTGTTTTTT.

This clonotype was recorded only once. V and J are TRBV7-2 and TRBJ2-7, with 10 nucleotides matching TRBD1. V dropped 1 base and J dropped 5; count of bases not matched to a gene: 8. Germline loops: CDR1 SGHTA, CDR2 FQGNSA. This CDR3 region has 16 residues. The CDR3 DNA reads as TGTGCCAGCAGCTTAGATTCGACAGGGGGCGTGGACGAGCAGTACTTC. The encoded protein is CASSLDSTGGVDEQYF.

Many counts were recorded for this clonotype. The J gene is TRBJ2-5, the V gene TRBV7-9; no definite D call. The CDR3 is 14 residues long. Germline V gives CDR1 SEHNR, CDR2 FQNEAQ (reference sequence). The V gene lost 4 bases and the J gene lost 1 base, with 10 bases spanning the gap. CDR3 coding DNA: TGTGCCAGCAGCTCTACAGATTTCCAAGAGACCCAGTACTTC. It yields the protein CASSSTDFQETQYF.

The table lists this clonotype with a few counts. This CDR3 reads CASSEAWTGDNYGYTF. In DNA, the CDR3 is TGTGCCAGCAGTGAAGCGTGGACAGGGGATAACTATGGCTACACCTTC. This chain links TRBV6-1 with TRBJ1-2; 9 nucleotides align to TRBD1. The CDR3 is 16 amino acids. V lost 0 bases, J lost 1 base, and 3 bases stayed unmatched. Per germline, CDR1 MNHNS and CDR2 SASEGT.

The chain is built from TRBV10-3 and TRBJ2-3; D gene uncertain. The CDR3 extends over 14 amino acids. Deletions cut 3 bases from V and 0 bases from J, with 7 bases between. Per the germline V gene, CDR1 is ENHRY and CDR2 is SYGVKD. The CDR3 DNA reads as TGTGCCATCAGTGAATTGACAAGCACAGATACGCAGTATTTT. This sequence encodes CAISELTSTDTQYF.

This chain joins TRBV7-6 and TRBJ1-4; 11 nucleotides match TRBD1. J gave up 5 bases and V 5 bases, and 4 bases lay outside the gene matches. Germline CDR1 reads SGHVS; CDR2 reads FNYEAQ. CDR3 length: 15 residues. The CDR3 reads CASSIGQGANEKLFF. For the CDR3, the DNA is TGTGCCAGCAGCATCGGACAGGGGGCAAATGAAAAACTGTTTTTT.

In its sample, this clonotype was seen a few times. This chain connects TRBV7-8 to TRBJ2-1; possibly TRBD1 or TRBD2 for D (6 bases each). Germline CDR1 and CDR2: SGHVS and FQNEAQ. Trimming removed 2 bases from V and 4 bases from J, with 21 bases in between. The CDR3 has 18 residues. The CDR3 loop reads CASSLSSGAGTTYNEQFF. Written as DNA, the CDR3 is TGTGCCAGCAGCTTATCCTCGGGGGCGGGGACGACTTACAATGAGCAGTTCTTC.

CDR3 coding DNA: TGTGCCAGCAGTGGGCGTGGGGGCTACTATGGCTACACCTTC. Amino acid sequence: CASSGRGGYYGYTF. The V and J genes are TRBV12-3 or TRBV12-4 and TRBJ1-2, with D possibly being TRBD1 (6 bases). The CDR3 extends over 14 amino acids. Trimming shortened V by 5 bases and J by 3 bases, and 13 bases separated the two germline ends.

The rearrangement joins TRBV29-1 to TRBJ2-7; a possible D gene is TRBD2 (5 bases). CDR3 length: 14 amino acids. Trimming removed 1 base from V and 5 bases from J, with 15 bases in between. The germline gives CDR1 SQVTM, CDR2 ANQGSEA. The CDR3 DNA is TGCAGCGTTGAAGTGGGTTCGGGTAGCGACGAGCAGTACTTC. It codes for CSVEVGSGSDEQYF.

This clonotype was seen many times. V gene TRBV6-2 or TRBV6-3 combines with J gene TRBJ2-1; D may be TRBD1 or TRBD2 (5 bases each). CDR3 length: 15 residues. Trimming took 2 bases from V and 2 from J, leaving 10 bases between them. CDR1 is MNHEY, CDR2 SVGEGT, per germline. CDR3 sequence reads: CASSYRDGTYNEQFF. The CDR3 nucleotides are TGTGCCAGCAGTTACCGGGACGGGACCTACAATGAGCAGTTCTTC.

The V gene is TRBV5-6, the J gene TRBJ2-5, with 10 bases aligning to TRBD1. Trimming cost V 1 base and J 7 bases; bases outside gene matches: 13. The CDR3 has 17 residues. The germline V gene has CDR1 SGHDT and CDR2 YYEEEE. CDR3 DNA sequence: TGTGCCAGCAGCTTGACCACCGACAGGGGGCTCCTGGGGACCCAGTACTTC. It specifies CASSLTTDRGLLGTQYF.

The chain employs TRBV9 and TRBJ2-7; D perhaps matches TRBD2 (5 bases). Germline V gene lookup returns CDR1 SGDLS and CDR2 YYNGEE. Trimming shortened V by 4 bases and J by 5 bases, and 16 bases separated the two germline ends. The CDR3 is 14 amino acids. Written as DNA, the CDR3 is TGTGCCAGCAGCCCGCGGACTGACTTCCACGAGCAGTACTTC. It specifies CASSPRTDFHEQYF.

Many counts were recorded for this clonotype. A much larger clone lies a single base off, so this may be a read error. The V and J genes are TRBV28 and TRBJ1-6; D not resolved. Germline-derived CDR1 and CDR2 are MDHEN and SYDVKM. Trimming cost V 6 bases and J 4 bases, with 4 bases left between them. This CDR3 contains 12 residues. CDR3 residues: CASSLYNSPLHF. DNA for the CDR3: TGTGCCAGCAGCTTGTATAATTCACCCCTCCACTTT.

This sequence joins TRBV20-1 and TRBJ2-7; D may correspond to TRBD1 or TRBD2 (5 bases each). Germline V gene lookup returns CDR1 DFQATT and CDR2 SNEGSKA (reference sequence). There are 14 residues in the CDR3. V was pared by 4 bases and J by 4 bases, with 17 bases between. The CDR3 spells CSAKSGPHQYEQYF. In DNA form, the CDR3 reads TGCAGTGCTAAATCGGGGCCTCACCAATACGAGCAGTACTTC.